This record looks at one TCR beta chain sequence and its context. Antigen: not known. The data originate from a study of T cell repertoires in cytomegalovirus infection. J was trimmed by 3 bases and V by 10 bases; bases with no gene match: 7. CDR3 length: 14 residues. Germline V gene sequence: CDR1 MNHNS, CDR2 SASEGT. TCRdb analysed the reads with MiXCR anew, one entry per CDR3 protein. The data hold roughly 800,000 distinct CDR3 sequences, with around 29% observed a single time. The chain couples TRBV6-1 to TRBJ1-3; 9 bases map to TRBD1. The specimen was cultured CD8+ T cells from PBMCs, collected from culture after CMV antigen stimulation. The TCR was taken from a human donor in good health (CMV status not recorded). Some clones in this sample may be carry-over from other donors' samples. CDR3 amino acids: CATEDRGNGNTIYF. The CDR3 DNA sequence: TGTGCCACCGAGGACAGGGGCAATGGAAACACCATATATTTT.